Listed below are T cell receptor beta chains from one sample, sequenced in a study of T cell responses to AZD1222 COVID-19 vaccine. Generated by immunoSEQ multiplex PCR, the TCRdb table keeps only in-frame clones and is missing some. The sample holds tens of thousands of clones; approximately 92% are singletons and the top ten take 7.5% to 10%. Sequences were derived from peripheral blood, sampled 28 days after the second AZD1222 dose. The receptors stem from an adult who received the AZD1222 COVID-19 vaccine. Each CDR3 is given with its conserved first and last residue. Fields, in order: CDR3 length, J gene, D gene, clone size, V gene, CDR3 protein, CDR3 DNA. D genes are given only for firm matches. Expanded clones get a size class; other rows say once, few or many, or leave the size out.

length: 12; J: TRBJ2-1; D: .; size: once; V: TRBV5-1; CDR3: CASSLAFNEQFF; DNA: TGCGCCAGCAGCCTGGCCTTTAATGAGCAGTTCTTC
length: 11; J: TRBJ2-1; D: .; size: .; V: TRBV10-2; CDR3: CASSVMMEQFF; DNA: TGCGCCAGCAGTGTCATGATGGAGCAGTTCTTC
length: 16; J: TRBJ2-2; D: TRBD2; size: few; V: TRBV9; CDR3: CASSVGASGTSGELFF; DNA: TGTGCCAGCAGCGTAGGGGCTAGCGGGACCTCCGGGGAGCTGTTTTTT
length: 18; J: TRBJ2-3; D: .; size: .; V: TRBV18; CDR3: CASSLNPGTTPAVRGQYF; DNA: TGTGCCAGCTCCCTTAACCCCGGGACTACCCCGGCGGTCAGGGGGCAGTATTTT
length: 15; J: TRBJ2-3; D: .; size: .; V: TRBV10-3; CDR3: CAISGLGVGTDTQYF; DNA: TGTGCCATCAGTGGATTAGGGGTGGGTACAGATACGCAGTATTTT
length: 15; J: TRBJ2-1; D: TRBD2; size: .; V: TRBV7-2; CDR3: CASSLERGGLSEQFF; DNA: TGTGCCAGCAGCTTAGAACGGGGGGGCCTCAGTGAGCAGTTCTTC
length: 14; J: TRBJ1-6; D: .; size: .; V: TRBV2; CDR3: CASSVTGTNSPLHF; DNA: TGTGCCAGCAGTGTCACAGGGACCAATTCACCCCTCCACTTT
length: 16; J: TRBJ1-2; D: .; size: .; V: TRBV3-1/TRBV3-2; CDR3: CASSQPVTGTRYGYTF; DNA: TGTGCCAGCAGCCAACCTGTCACCGGGACGAGATATGGCTACACCTTC
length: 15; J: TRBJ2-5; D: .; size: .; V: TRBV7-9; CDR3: CASSRGTPTGETQYF; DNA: TGTGCCAGCAGCAGAGGGACACCCACGGGGGAGACCCAGTACTTC
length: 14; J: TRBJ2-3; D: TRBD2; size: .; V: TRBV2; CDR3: CASSRDRGADTQYF; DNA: TGTGCCAGCTCCCGGGACCGGGGGGCAGATACGCAGTATTTT
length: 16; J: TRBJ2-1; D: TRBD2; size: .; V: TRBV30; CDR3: CAWSVKRGGSYNEQFF; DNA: TGTGCCTGGAGTGTGAAGCGGGGGGGCAGTTACAATGAGCAGTTCTTC
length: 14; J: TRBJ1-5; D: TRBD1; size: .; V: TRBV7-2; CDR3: CASSRTGGQQPQHF; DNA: TGTGCCAGCAGCCGGACAGGGGGCCAACAGCCCCAGCATTTT
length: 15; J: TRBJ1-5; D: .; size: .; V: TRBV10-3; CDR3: CAISPDSNGNQPQHF; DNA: TGTGCCATCAGTCCGGACAGTAACGGCAATCAGCCCCAGCATTTT
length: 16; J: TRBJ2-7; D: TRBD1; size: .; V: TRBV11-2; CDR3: CASSLAGGTGLGEQYF; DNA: TGTGCCAGCAGCTTAGCCGGGGGGACAGGGCTTGGCGAGCAGTACTTC
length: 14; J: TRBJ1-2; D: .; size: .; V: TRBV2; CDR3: CASSDRLGNYGYTF; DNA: TGTGCCAGCAGTGATCGTCTGGGGAACTATGGCTACACCTTC
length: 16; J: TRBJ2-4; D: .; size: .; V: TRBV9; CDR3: CASSGTGNLAKNIQYF; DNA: TGTGCCAGCAGTGGGACTGGCAACCTAGCCAAAAACATTCAGTACTTC
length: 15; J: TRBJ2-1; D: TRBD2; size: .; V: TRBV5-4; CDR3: CASSKAGLSYNEQFF; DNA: TGTGCCAGCAGCAAAGCGGGGCTCTCCTACAATGAGCAGTTCTTC
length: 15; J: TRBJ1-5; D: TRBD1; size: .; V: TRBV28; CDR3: CASSPHQTGDQPQHF; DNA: TGTGCCAGCAGTCCACATCAGACAGGGGATCAGCCCCAGCATTTT
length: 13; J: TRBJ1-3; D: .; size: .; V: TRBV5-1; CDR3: CASSQGSGNTIYF; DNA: TGCGCCAGCAGCCAAGGCTCTGGAAACACCATATATTTT
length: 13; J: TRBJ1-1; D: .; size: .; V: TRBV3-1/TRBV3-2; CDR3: CASSLTPGAEAFF; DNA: TGTGCCAGCAGCCTCACACCCGGGGCTGAAGCTTTCTTT
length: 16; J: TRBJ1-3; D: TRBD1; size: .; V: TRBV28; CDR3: CASTSIDRGSGNTIYF; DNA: TGTGCCAGCACCTCAATAGACAGGGGCTCTGGAAACACCATATATTTT
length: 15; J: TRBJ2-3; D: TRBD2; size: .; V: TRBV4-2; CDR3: CASSQATSSTDTQYF; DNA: TGTGCCAGCAGCCAAGCGACTAGCAGCACAGATACGCAGTATTTT
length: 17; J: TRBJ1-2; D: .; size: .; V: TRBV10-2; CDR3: CASTTLGLTSSNYGYTF; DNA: TGCGCCAGCACCACACTCGGCCTAACTTCTTCTAACTATGGCTACACCTTC
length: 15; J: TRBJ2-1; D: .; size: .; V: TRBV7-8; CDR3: CASSPMLSSYNEQFF; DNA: TGTGCCAGCAGCCCAATGCTGAGCTCCTACAATGAGCAGTTCTTC
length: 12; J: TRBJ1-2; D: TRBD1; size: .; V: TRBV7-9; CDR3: CAGRQGDYGYTF; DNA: TGTGCCGGTAGGCAGGGGGACTATGGCTACACCTTC
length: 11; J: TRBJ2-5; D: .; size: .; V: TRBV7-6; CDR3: CASRLQGTQYF; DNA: TGTGCCAGCAGACTTCAAGGGACCCAGTACTTC
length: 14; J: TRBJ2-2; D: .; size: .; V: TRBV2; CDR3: CASTSLANTGELFF; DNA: TGTGCCAGCACTTCACTCGCGAACACCGGGGAGCTGTTTTTT
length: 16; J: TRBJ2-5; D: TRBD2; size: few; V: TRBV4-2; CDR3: CASSTPLAGGTKTQYF; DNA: TGTGCCAGCAGCACCCCCCTTGCGGGGGGTACCAAGACCCAGTACTTC
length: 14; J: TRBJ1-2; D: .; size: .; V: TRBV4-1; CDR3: CASSPSLGDYGYTF; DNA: TGCGCCAGCAGTCCATCCCTCGGTGACTATGGCTACACCTTC
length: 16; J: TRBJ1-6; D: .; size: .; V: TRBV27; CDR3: CASSLGFRGSNSPLHF; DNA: TGTGCCAGCAGTTTAGGTTTCAGGGGTAGTAATTCACCCCTCCACTTT
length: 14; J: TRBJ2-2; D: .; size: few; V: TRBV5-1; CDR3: CASSLSANTGELFF; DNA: TGCGCCAGCAGCTTGTCGGCGAACACCGGGGAGCTGTTTTTT
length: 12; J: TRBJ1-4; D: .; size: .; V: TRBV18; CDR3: CASSPDAGTGLF; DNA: TGTGCCAGCTCACCTGATGCGGGGACGGGTCTTTTT
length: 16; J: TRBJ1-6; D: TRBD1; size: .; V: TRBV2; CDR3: CASRRDRGPNNSPLHF; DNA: TGTGCCAGCAGAAGGGACAGGGGACCTAATAATTCACCCCTCCACTTT
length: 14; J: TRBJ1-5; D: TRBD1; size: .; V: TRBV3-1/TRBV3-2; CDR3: CASSQDRGYQPQHF; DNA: TGTGCCAGCAGTCAGGACAGGGGGTATCAGCCCCAGCATTTT